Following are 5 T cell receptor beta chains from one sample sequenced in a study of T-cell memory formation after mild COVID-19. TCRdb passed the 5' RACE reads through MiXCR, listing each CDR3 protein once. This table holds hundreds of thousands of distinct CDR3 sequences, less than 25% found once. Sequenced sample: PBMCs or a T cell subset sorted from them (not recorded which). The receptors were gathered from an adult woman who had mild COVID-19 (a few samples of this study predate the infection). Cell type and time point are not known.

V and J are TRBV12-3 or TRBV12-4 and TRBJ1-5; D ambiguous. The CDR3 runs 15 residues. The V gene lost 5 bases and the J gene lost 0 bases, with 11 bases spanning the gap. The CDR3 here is CASSRHRDSNQPQHF. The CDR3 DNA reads TGTGCCAGCAGTAGACACAGAGATAGCAATCAGCCCCAGCATTTT.

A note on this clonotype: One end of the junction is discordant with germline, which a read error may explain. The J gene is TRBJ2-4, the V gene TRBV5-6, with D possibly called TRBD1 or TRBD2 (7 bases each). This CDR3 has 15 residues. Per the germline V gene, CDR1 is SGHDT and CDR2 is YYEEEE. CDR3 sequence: CASSLGQGGRNILYF. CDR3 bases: TGTGCCAGCAGCTTGGGACAGGGAGGGAGGAACATTCTGTACTTC.

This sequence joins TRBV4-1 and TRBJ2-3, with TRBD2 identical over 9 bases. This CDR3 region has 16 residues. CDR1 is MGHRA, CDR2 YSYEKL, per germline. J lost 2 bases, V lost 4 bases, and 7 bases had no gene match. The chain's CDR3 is CASSRRIAGDTDTQYF. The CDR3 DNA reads TGCGCCAGCAGCCGCCGGATAGCGGGAGACACAGATACGCAGTATTTT.

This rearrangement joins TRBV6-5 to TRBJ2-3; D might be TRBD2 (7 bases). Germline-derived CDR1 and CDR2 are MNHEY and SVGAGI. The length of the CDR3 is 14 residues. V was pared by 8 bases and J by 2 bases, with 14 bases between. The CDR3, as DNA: TGTGCCAGCTTGGGGGGGGGCCCCACAGATACGCAGTATTTT. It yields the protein CASLGGGPTDTQYF.

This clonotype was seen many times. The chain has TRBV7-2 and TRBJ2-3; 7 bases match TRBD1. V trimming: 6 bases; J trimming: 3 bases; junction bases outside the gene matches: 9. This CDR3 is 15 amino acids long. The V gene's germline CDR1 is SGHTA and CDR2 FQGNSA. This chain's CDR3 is CASSATPRGTDTQYF. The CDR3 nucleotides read TGTGCCAGCAGTGCAACGCCCAGGGGGACAGATACGCAGTATTTT.